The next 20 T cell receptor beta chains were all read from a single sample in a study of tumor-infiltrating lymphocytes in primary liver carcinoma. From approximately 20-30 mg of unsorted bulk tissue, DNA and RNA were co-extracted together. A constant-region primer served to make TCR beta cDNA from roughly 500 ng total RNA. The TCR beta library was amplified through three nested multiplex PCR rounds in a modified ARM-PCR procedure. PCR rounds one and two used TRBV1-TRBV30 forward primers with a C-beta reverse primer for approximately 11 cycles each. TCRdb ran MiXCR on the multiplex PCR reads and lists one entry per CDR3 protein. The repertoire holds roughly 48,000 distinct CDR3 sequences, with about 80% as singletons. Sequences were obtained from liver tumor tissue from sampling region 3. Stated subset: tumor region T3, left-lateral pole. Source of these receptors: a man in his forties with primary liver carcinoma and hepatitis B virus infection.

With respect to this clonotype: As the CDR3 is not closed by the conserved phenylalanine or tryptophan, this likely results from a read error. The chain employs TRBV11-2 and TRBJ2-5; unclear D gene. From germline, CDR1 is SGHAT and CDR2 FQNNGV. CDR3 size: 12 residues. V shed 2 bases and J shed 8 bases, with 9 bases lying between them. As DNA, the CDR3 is TGTGCCAGCAGCTTAATGGGATACACCCAGTACCCC. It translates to CASSLMGYTQYP.

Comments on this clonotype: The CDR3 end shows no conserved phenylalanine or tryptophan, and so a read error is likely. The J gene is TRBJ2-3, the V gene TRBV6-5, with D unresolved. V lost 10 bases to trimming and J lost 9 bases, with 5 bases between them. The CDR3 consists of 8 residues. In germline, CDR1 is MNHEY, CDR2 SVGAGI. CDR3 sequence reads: CANVTQYS. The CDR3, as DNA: TGTGCCAACGTCACGCAGTATTCT.

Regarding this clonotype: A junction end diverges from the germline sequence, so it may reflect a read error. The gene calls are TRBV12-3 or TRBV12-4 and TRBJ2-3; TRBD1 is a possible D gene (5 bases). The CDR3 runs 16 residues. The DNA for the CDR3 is TGTGCCAGCAGTTCTGCCCCAAGCCAGGGTCCAGATACGCATTATTTT. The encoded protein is CASSSAPSQGPDTHYF.

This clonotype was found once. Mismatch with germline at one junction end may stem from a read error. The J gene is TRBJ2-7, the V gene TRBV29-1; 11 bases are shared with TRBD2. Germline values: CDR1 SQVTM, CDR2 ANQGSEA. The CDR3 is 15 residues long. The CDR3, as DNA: TGCAGCGTTCGACTAGCGGGAAGTTCTCGCTACGAACAGTACTTC. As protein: CSVRLAGSSRYEQYF.

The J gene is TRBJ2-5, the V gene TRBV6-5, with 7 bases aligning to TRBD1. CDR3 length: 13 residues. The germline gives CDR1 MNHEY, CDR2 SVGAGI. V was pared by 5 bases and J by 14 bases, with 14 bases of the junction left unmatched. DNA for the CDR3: TGTGCCAGCAGTCTGACTCCGGGACAGCGTCACTACTTC. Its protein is CASSLTPGQRHYF.

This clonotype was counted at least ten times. The CDR3 is CSVVLTQNYGYTF. The CDR3 region has the DNA TGCAGCGTCGTTCTGACCCAAAACTATGGCTACACCTTC. The J gene is TRBJ1-2, the V gene TRBV29-1; D uncertain. The length of the CDR3 is 13 residues. Germline V gene data show CDR1 as SQVTM and CDR2 as ANQGSEA. V was pared by 6 bases and J by 2 bases, with 13 bases between.

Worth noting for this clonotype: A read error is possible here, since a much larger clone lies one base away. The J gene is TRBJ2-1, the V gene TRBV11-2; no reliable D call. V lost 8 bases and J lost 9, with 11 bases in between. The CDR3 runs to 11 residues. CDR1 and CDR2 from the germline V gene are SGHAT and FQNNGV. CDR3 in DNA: TGTGCCAGCGGCTCCTCGTTTGAGCAGTTCTTC. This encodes CASGSSFEQFF.

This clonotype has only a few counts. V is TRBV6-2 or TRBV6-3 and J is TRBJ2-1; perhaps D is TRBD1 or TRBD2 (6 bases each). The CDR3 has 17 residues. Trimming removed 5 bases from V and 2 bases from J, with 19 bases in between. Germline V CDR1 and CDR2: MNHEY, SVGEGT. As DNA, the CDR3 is TGTGCCAGCAGTGACCCAACTAGCAGGGGAACCTACAATGAGCAGTTCTTC. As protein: CASSDPTSRGTYNEQFF.

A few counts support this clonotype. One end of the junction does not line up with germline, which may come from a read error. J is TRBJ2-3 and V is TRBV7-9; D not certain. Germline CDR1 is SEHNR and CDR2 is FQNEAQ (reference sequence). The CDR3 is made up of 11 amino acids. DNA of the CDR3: TGTACCAGCAGCCCCCCCGATGCGCAGTATTTT. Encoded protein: CTSSPPDAQYF.

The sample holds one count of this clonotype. CDR3 DNA: TGCGCCAGCACCCACGATGAACAAAACACCGGGGAGCTGTTTTTT. Translating gives CASTHDEQNTGELFF. The chain couples TRBV4-1 to TRBJ2-2; D not resolved. In germline, CDR1 is MGHRA, CDR2 YSYEKL. Trimming cost V 7 bases and J 2 bases, with 14 bases left between them. The CDR3 has 15 residues.

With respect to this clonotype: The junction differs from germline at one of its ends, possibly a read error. This chain's CDR3 is CASRGPPRPYEQYF. Written as DNA, the CDR3 is TGTGCCAGCAGAGGCCCCCCACGGCCCTACGAGCAGTACTTT. V is TRBV12-3 or TRBV12-4 and J is TRBJ2-7; D remains unclear. The CDR3 is 14 residues long.

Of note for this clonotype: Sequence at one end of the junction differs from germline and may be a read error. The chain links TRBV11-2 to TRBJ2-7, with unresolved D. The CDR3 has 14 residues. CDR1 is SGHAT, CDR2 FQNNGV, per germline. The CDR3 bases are TGTGCCAGGAGCTTAACCGACACTACCTACGAGCAGTACTTC. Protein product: CARSLTDTTYEQYF.

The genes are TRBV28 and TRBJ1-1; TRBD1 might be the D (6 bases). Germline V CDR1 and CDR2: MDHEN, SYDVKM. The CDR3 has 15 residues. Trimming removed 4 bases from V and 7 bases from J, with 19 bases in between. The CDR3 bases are TGTGCCAGCAGTTACCTTGGCAGTGGGGGCATTGAAGCTTTCTTT. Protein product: CASSYLGSGGIEAFF.

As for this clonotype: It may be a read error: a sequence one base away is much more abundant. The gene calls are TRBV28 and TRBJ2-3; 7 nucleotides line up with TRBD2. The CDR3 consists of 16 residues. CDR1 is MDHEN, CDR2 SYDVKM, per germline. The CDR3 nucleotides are TGTGCCAACAGTTTATTTACGGGGGGAGTAAGAGATACGCAGTATTTT. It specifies CANSLFTGGVRDTQYF.

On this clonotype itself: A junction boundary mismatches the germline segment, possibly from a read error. CDR3 sequence reads: CASSWEAAGVNIGELFF. CDR3 coding DNA: TGCGCCAGCAGCTGGGAGGCTGCAGGGGTGAACATCGGGGAGCTGTTTTTT. The chain combines TRBV5-1 with TRBJ2-2; tentatively, D is TRBD1 or TRBD2 (6 bases each). Germline CDR1 and CDR2: SGHRS and YFSETQ. The CDR3 sequence is 17 residues long.

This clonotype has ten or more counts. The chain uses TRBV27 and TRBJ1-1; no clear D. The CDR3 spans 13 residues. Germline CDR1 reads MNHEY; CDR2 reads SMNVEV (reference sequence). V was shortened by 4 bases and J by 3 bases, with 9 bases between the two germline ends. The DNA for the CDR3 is TGTGCCAGCAGTTCGGGTACAGACACTGAAGCTTTCTTT. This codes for CASSSGTDTEAFF.

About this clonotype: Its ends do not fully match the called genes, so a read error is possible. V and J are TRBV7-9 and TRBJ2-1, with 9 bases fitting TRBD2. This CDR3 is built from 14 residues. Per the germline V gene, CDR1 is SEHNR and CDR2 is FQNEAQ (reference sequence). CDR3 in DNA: TGTGCCAGCAGCTTTGCGGGAGGGCCAGGTGAGCAGCTCTTC. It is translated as CASSFAGGPGEQLF.

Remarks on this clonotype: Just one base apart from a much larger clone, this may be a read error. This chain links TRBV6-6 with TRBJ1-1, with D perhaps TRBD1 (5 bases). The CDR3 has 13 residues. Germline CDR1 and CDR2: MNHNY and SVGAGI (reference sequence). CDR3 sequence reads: CASRRREDTEALF. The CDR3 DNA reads TGTGCCAGCAGACGACGGGAGGACACTGAAGCTCTCTTT.

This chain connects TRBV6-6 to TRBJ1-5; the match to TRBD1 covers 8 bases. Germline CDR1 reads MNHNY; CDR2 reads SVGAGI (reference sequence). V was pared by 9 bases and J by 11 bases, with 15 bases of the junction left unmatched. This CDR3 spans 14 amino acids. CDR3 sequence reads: CASRGTGPRQSQHF. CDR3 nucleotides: TGTGCCAGTAGGGGGACAGGCCCTAGACAGTCCCAGCATTTT.

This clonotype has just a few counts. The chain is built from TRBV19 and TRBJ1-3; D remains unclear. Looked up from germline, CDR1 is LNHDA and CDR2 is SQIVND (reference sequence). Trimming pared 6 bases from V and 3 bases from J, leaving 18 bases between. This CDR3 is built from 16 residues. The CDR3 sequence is CASSGATRCFGNTIYF. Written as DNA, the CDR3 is TGTGCCAGTAGCGGAGCAACAAGGTGTTTTGGAAACACCATATATTTT.